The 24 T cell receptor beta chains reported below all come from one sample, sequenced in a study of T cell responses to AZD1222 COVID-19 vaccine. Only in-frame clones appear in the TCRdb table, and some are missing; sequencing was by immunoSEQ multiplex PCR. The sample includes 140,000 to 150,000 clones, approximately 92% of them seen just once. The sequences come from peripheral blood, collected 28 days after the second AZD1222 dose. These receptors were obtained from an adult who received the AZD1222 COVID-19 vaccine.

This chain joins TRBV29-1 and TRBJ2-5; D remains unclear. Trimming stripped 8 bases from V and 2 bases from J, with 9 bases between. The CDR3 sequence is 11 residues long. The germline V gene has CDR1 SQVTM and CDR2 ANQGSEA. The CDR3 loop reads CSSKEQETQYF. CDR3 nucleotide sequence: TGCAGCTCTAAGGAGCAAGAGACCCAGTACTTC.

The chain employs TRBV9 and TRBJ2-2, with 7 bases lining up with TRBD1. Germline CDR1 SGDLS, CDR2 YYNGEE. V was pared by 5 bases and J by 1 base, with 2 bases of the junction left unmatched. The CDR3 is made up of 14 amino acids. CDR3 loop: CASSHRGNTGELFF. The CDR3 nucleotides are TGTGCCAGCAGTCACAGGGGGAACACCGGGGAGCTGTTTTTT.

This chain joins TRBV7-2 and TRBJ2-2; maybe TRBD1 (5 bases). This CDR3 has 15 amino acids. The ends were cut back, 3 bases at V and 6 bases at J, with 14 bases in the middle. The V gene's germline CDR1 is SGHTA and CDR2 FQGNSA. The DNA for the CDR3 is TGTGCCAGCAGCTTTCGGCAGGGCCAGTCCGGGGAGCTGTTTTTT. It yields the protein CASSFRQGQSGELFF.

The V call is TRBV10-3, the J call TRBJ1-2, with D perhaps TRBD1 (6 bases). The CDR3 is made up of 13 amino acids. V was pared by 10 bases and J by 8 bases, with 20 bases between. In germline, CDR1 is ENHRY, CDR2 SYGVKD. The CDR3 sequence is CANGQNLFDGYTF. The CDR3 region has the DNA TGTGCCAACGGACAGAATCTATTTGACGGCTACACCTTC.

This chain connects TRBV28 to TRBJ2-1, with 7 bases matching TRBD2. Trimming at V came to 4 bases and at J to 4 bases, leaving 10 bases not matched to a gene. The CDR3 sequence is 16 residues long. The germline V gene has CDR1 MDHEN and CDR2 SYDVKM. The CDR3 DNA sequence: TGTGCCAGCAGTTCCCCCGGGACTAAAAAATACAATGAGCAGTTCTTC. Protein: CASSSPGTKKYNEQFF.

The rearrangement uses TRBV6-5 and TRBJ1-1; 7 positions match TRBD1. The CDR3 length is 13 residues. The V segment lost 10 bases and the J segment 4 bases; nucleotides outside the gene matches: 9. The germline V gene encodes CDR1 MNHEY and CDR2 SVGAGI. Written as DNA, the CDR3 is TGTGCCAACCGGAGGGGGCAGGGCACTGAAGCTTTCTTT. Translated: CANRRGQGTEAFF.

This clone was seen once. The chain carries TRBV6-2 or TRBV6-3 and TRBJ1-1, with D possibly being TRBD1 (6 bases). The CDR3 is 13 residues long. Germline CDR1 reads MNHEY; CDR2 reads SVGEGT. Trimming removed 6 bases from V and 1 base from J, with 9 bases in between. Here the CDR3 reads CASSPTGNTEAFF. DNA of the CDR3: TGTGCCAGCAGCCCGACAGGGAACACTGAAGCTTTCTTT.

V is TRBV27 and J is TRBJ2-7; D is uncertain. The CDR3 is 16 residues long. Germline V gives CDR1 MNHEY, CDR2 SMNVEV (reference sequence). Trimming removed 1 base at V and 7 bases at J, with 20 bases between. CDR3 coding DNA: TGTGCCAGCAGTTTATGGGCTCCGGGCCGCCCTAGAGAGCAGTACTTC. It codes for CASSLWAPGRPREQYF.

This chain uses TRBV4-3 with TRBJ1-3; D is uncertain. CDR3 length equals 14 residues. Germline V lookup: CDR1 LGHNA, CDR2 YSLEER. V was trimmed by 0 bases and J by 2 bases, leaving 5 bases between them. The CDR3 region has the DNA TGCGCCAGCAGCCAAGACAGTGCTGGAAACACCATATATTTT. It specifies CASSQDSAGNTIYF.

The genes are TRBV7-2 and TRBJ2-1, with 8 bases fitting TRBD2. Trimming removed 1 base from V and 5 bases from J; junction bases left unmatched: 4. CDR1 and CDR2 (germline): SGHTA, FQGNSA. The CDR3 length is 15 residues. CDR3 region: CASSLVGTRDNEQFF. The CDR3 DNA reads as TGTGCCAGCAGCTTAGTAGGGACTAGGGACAATGAGCAGTTCTTC.

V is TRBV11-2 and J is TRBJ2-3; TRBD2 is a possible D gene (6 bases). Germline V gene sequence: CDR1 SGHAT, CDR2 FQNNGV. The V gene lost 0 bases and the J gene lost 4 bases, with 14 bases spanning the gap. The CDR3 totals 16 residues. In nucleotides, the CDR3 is TGTGCCAGCAGCTTAGAAAGGACTACTTCCGCAGATACGCAGTATTTT. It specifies CASSLERTTSADTQYF.

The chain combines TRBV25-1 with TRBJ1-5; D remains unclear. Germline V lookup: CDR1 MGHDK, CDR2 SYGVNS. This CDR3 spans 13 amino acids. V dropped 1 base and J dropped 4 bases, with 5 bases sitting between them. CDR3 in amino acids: CASSELGNQPQHF. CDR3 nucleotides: TGTGCCAGCAGTGAATTGGGTAATCAGCCCCAGCATTTT.

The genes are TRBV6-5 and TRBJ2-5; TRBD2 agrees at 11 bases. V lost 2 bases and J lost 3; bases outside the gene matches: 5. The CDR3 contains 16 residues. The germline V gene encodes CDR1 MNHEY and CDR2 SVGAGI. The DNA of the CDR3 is TGTGCCAGCAGTTACCCTTCACTAGCGGGAGAAGAGACCCAGTACTTC. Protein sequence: CASSYPSLAGEETQYF.

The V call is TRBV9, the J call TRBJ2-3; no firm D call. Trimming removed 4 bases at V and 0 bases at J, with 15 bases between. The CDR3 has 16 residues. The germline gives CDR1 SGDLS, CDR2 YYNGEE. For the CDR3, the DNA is TGTGCCAGCAGCAAGACTCCATCCCTTAGCACAGATACGCAGTATTTT. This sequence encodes CASSKTPSLSTDTQYF.

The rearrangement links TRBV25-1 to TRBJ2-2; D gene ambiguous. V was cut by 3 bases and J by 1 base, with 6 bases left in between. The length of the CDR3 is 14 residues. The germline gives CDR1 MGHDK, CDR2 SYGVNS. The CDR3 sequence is CASSEDGNTGELFF. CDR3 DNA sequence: TGTGCCAGCAGTGAGGATGGGAACACCGGGGAGCTGTTTTTT.

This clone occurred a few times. CDR3 residues: CASSRGESQPQHF. The CDR3 DNA follows: TGTGCCAGCAGTAGGGGGGAGAGTCAGCCCCAGCATTTT. The genes are TRBV6-2 or TRBV6-3 and TRBJ1-5; D is perhaps TRBD1 (6 bases). Trimming cost V 5 bases and J 6 bases, with 11 bases left between them. The CDR3 has 13 amino acids. Per germline, CDR1 MNHEY and CDR2 SVGEGT.

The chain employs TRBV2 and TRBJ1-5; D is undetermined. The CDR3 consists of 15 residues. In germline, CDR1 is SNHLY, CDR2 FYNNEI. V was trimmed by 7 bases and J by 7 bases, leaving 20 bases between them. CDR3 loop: CASTPWGRFGQPQHF. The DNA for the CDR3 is TGTGCCAGCACCCCTTGGGGTAGGTTCGGGCAGCCCCAGCATTTT.

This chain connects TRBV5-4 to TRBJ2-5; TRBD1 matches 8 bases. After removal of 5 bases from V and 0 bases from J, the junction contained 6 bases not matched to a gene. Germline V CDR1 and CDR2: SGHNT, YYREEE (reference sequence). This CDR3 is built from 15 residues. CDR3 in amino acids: CASRPRDRNQETQYF. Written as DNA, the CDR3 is TGTGCCAGCAGACCCCGGGACAGGAACCAAGAGACCCAGTACTTC.

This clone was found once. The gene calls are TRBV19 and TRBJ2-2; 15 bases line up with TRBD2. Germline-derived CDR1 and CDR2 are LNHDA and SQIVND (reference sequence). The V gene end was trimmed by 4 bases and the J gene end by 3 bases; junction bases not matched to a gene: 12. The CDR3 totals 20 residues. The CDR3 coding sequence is TGTGCCAGTAGTACCCGGGGGACTAGCGGGAGGAGTAGTTACACCGGGGAGCTGTTTTTT. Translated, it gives CASSTRGTSGRSSYTGELFF.

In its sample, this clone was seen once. CDR3 loop: CASSLEGGGGYGYTF. DNA of the CDR3: TGTGCCAGCAGTTTGGAAGGAGGAGGGGGATATGGCTACACCTTC. The chain recombines TRBV27 with TRBJ1-2; possible D gene TRBD1, 6 bases. V was trimmed by 3 bases and J by 5 bases, leaving 16 bases between them. The CDR3 has 15 residues. Germline CDR1 MNHEY, CDR2 SMNVEV (reference sequence).

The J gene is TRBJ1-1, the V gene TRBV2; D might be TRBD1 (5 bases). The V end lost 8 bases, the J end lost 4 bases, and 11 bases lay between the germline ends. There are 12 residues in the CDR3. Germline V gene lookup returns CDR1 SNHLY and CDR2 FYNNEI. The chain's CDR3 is CASVRDRTEAFF. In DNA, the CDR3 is TGTGCCAGCGTAAGGGACCGCACTGAAGCTTTCTTT.

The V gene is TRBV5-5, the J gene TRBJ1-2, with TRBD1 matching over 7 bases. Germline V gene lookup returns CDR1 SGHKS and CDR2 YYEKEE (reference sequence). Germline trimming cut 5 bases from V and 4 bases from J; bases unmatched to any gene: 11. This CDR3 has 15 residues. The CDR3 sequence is CASRGSGTETYGYTF. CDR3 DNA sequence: TGTGCCAGCAGGGGTTCCGGGACAGAAACCTATGGCTACACCTTC. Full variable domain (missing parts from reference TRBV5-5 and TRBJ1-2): DAGVTQSPTHLIKTRGQQVTLRCSPISGHKSVSWYQQVLGQGPQFIFQYYEKEERGRGNFPDRFSARQFPNYSSELNVNALLLGDSALYLCASRGSGTETYGYTFGSGTRLTVV.

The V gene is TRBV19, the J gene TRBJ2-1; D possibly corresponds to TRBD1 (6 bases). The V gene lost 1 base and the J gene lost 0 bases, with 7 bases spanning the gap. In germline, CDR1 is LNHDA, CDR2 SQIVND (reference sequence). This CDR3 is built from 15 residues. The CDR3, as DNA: TGTGCCAGTAGTATAGGGGGGCGCTCCTACAATGAGCAGTTCTTC. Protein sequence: CASSIGGRSYNEQFF.

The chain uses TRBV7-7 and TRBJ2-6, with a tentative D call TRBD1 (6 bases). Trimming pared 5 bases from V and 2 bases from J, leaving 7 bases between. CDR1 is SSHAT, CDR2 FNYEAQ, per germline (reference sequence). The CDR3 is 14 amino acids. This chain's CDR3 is CASSPGAGANVLTF. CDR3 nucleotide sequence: TGTGCCAGCAGCCCAGGGGCTGGGGCCAACGTCCTGACTTTC.